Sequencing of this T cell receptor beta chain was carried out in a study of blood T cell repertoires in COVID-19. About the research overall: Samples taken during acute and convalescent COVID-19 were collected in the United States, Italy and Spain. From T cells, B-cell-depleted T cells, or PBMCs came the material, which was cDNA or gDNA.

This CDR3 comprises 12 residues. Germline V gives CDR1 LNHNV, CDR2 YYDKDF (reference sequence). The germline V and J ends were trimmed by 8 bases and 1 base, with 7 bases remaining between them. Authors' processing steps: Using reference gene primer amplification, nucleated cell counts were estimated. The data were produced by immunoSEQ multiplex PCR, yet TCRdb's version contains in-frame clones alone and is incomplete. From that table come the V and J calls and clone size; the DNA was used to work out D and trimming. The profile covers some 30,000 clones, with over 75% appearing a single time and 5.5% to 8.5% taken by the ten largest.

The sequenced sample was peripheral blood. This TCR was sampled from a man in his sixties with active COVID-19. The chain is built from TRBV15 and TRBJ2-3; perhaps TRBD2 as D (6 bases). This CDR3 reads CATQRGTDTQYF. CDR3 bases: TGTGCCACCCAGCGGGGCACAGATACGCAGTATTTT.